This T cell receptor beta chain was sequenced during a study of shared clonotypes between healthy human individuals. Whole-study context: Each donor's CD8 memory used one plate, CD8 naive two, each CD4 subset three. Study-level points and caveats: Estimated richness was generally greater in naive than memory subsets. Donors were few, which limited the genetic and exposure-history diversity represented. The sole specimen, blood, was sampled, and tissue repertoires likely differ.

Trimming stripped 4 bases from V and 8 bases from J, with 15 bases between. The CDR3 length is 14 residues. CDR1 and CDR2 (germline): SGHDT, YYEEEE. Concerning this clone: Its specificity is not known.

TCRdb's copy holds only in-frame clones and misses some; the assay was immunoSEQ multiplex PCR. The sample holds about 1.5 million clones, around 97% seen once. The sequencing input was naive CD4+ T cells sorted from blood. Documented subset: CD45RA+ positively selected. The receptor comes from a man younger than 40 in good health. The chain couples TRBV5-6 to TRBJ1-4, with D possibly being TRBD1 (6 bases). Here the CDR3 DNA reads TGTGCCAGCAGCGGCGGGACATGGGGGGAAAAACTGTTTTTT. Translated: CASSGGTWGEKLFF.